This T cell receptor beta chain stems from a study of CD8+ T cells in alopecia areata. The sequencing template was cDNA reverse transcribed from extracted RNA. Profiled with immunoSEQ multiplex PCR; TCRdb holds only in-frame clones, not every one. The profile shows around 50,000 clones, almost 97% of them singletons. PBMCs yielded sorted CD4+ and CD8+ T cells. V was pared by 8 bases and J by 7 bases, with 18 bases between. Germline CDR1 is MNHNY and CDR2 is SVGAGI (reference sequence). The CDR3 is made up of 13 amino acids. The TCR sequence derives from a human donor with alopecia areata. The specimen comprised CD8+ T cells sorted from blood, sampled at week 0. The chain carries TRBV6-6 and TRBJ2-7; tentative D call: TRBD2 (6 bases). The CDR3 DNA sequence: TGTGCCAGCCTCAGGGACTTCAATGAGGAGCAGTACTTC. Amino acids: CASLRDFNEEQYF.